This is a list of T cell receptor beta chains from one sample in a study of shared clonotypes between healthy human individuals. The method was immunoSEQ multiplex PCR; TCRdb's version includes in-frame clones alone and lacks a portion of them. This sample carries 1,400,000 or so clones, 98% of them seen once, and the ten largest clones take about 0.4%. Sequenced sample: naive CD4+ T cells sorted from blood. These receptors all come from a man aged 30 to 45 in good health. Each CDR3 is given with its conserved first and last residue. D genes are given only for firm matches. Not every row has a clone size; where given, it reads once, few, many or a size class.

j_call,d_call,clone_size,v_call,cdr3_aa,cdr3_nt
TRBJ1-1,NA,once,TRBV9,CASSVKGNTEAFF,TGTGCCAGCAGCGTTAAGGGGAACACTGAAGCTTTCTTT
TRBJ2-2,NA,NA,TRBV14,CASSRAALNTGELFF,TGTGCCAGCAGCCGAGCGGCATTGAACACCGGGGAGCTGTTTTTT
TRBJ2-3,NA,NA,TRBV7-9,CASSSPPRGTDTQYF,TGTGCCAGCAGCTCCCCCCCCCGGGGGACAGATACGCAGTATTTT
TRBJ2-7,NA,NA,TRBV10-1,CASSAGHLSGITSYEQYF,TGCGCCAGCAGCGCTGGACACTTAAGCGGAATTACATCCTACGAGCAGTACTTC
TRBJ1-1,NA,NA,TRBV7-9,CASSLVAGAGAFF,TGTGCCAGCAGCTTAGTTGCAGGGGCCGGGGCTTTCTTT
TRBJ2-7,NA,NA,TRBV7-9,CARCYEQYF,TGTGCCCGTTGCTACGAGCAGTACTTC
TRBJ1-3,NA,NA,TRBV5-1,CASRGSSGNTIYF,TGCGCCAGCAGAGGAAGCTCTGGAAACACCATATATTTT
TRBJ1-1,NA,NA,TRBV28,CASSVTRILPTEAFF,TGTGCCAGCAGCGTGACTAGAATTCTGCCCACTGAAGCTTTCTTT
TRBJ2-7,TRBD2,NA,TRBV7-3,CASSLAGGPYEQYF,TGTGCCAGCAGCTTAGCGGGAGGGCCCTACGAGCAGTACTTC
TRBJ2-7,TRBD1,NA,TRBV10-2,CASSFDRGGLNF,TGCGCCAGCAGCTTCGACAGGGGGGGACTAAACTTC
TRBJ1-5,TRBD1,NA,TRBV28,CASSVTGGGNQPQHF,TGTGCCAGCAGTGTGACAGGGGGTGGCAATCAGCCCCAGCATTTT
TRBJ1-1,NA,NA,TRBV28,CASSLGLLGSGNTEAFF,TGTGCCAGCAGTTTGGGGTTGCTAGGGTCGGGGAACACTGAAGCTTTCTTT
TRBJ2-5,NA,NA,TRBV18,CASSLTGTQETQYF,TGTGCCAGCTCACTCACTGGGACACAAGAGACCCAGTACTTC
TRBJ2-5,NA,NA,TRBV2,CASSEYGQTQYF,TGTGCCAGCAGTGAGTACGGGCAGACCCAGTACTTC
TRBJ1-5,NA,once,TRBV19,CASSFLQGLRVNQPQHF,TGTGCCAGTAGTTTCTTACAGGGTCTGCGGGTCAATCAGCCCCAGCATTTT
TRBJ1-4,TRBD1,NA,TRBV28,CASSTWTGPNEKLFF,TGTGCCAGCAGTACCTGGACAGGGCCTAATGAAAAACTGTTTTTT
TRBJ1-2,NA,NA,TRBV6-5,CASSVSRQANYGYTF,TGTGCCAGCAGCGTAAGCCGACAGGCTAACTATGGCTACACCTTC
TRBJ2-7,NA,NA,TRBV5-6,CASSPLSSSARIGEQYF,TGTGCCAGCAGCCCCCTATCGTCCAGTGCCAGGATCGGCGAGCAGTACTTC
TRBJ2-5,NA,NA,TRBV5-1,CASSLVTVQETQYF,TGCGCCAGCAGCTTGGTAACAGTTCAAGAGACCCAGTACTTC
TRBJ2-1,NA,NA,TRBV6-5,CAGQSVLGEQFF,TGTGCCGGACAAAGCGTTCTCGGCGAGCAGTTCTTC
TRBJ2-1,TRBD2,once,TRBV7-9,CASSLHRGRAVNNNEQFF,TGTGCCAGCAGCTTGCACCGGGGGAGGGCCGTCAACAACAATGAGCAGTTCTTC
TRBJ2-1,NA,once,TRBV18,CASSPPGQSSYNEQFF,TGTGCCAGCTCACCTCCTGGGCAGAGCTCCTACAATGAGCAGTTCTTC
TRBJ2-1,NA,NA,TRBV9,CASSVAPSTEQFF,TGTGCCAGCAGCGTAGCCCCTAGCACTGAGCAGTTCTTC
TRBJ2-7,NA,NA,TRBV5-1,CASSLAPPVGHEQYF,TGCGCCAGCAGCCTGGCACCCCCGGTGGGCCACGAGCAGTACTTC
TRBJ1-5,NA,NA,TRBV15,CAAGRDTQPQHF,TGTGCCGCGGGCAGGGACACTCAGCCCCAGCATTTT
TRBJ2-7,TRBD1,NA,TRBV10-3,CAISDPATGKRDEQYF,TGTGCCATCAGTGATCCAGCGACAGGGAAACGAGACGAGCAGTACTTC